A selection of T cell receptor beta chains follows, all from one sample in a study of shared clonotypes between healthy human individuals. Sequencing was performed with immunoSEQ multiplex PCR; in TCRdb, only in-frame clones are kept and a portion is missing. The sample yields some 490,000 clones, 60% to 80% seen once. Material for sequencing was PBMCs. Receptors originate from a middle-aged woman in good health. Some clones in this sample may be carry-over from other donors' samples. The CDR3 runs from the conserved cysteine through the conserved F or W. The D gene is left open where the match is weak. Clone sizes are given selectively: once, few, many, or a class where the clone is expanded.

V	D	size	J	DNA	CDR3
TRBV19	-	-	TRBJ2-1	TGTGCCAGTAGTATGACTGGCGGAAACTACAATGAGCAGTTCTTC	CASSMTGGNYNEQFF
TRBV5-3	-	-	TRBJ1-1	TGTGCCAGAAGCTTACAGGCTGCGAACACTGAAGCTTTCTTT	CARSLQAANTEAFF
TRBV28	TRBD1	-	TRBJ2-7	TGTGCCAGCAACCAGGGGGCGGGACAGGGGGCCCACGAGCAGTACTTC	CASNQGAGQGAHEQYF
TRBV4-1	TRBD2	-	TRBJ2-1	TGCGCCAGCAGCCAAGCCGGACGGGGCGGGGGGACCAATGAGCAGTTCTTC	CASSQAGRGGGTNEQFF
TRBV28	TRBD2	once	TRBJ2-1	TGTGCCAGCACCACGGGGGGCGGGAGGGCCGTGGGGCAGTTCTTC	CASTTGGGRAVGQFF
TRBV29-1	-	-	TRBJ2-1	TGCAGCGCCTGGGAAGTAGCGAAAAATGAGCAGTTCTTC	CSAWEVAKNEQFF
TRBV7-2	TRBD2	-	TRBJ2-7	TGTGCCAGCAGCTTAAGGACTAGCGGACTTGGGGCATACTTC	CASSLRTSGLGAYF
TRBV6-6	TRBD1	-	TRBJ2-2	TGTGCCAGCAGTTACTCAGGGGGCAACACCGGGGAGCTGTTTTTT	CASSYSGGNTGELFF
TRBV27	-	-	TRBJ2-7	TGTGCCAGCAGTTTATCGATAGACTCCTACGAGCAGTACTTC	CASSLSIDSYEQYF
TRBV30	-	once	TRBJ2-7	TGTGCCGGGGGGGGCAGCGAGCAGTACTTC	CAGGGSEQYF
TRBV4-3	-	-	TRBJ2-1	TGCGCCAGCAGCCCAACCACCGGGTTCCCCTACAATGAGCAGTTCTTC	CASSPTTGFPYNEQFF
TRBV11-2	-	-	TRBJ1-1	TGTGCCAGCAGCTTTAGGGAGAACACTGAAGCTTTCTTT	CASSFRENTEAFF
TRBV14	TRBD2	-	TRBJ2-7	TGTGCCAGCAGCCAAGATGGGACTAGCGGAGCCTACGAGCAGTACTTC	CASSQDGTSGAYEQYF
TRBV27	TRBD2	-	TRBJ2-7	TGTGCCAGCATTGGCCTAGCGGGTACGAAAAGCTCCTACGAGCAGTACTTC	CASIGLAGTKSSYEQYF
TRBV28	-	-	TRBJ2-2	TGTGCCAGCAGTTTTCCTAGGAACACCGGGGAGCTGTTTTTT	CASSFPRNTGELFF
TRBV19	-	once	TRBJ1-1	TGTGCCAGTAGTATGACAGGAGGTCTAGCGAGGACTGAAGCTTTCTTT	CASSMTGGLARTEAFF
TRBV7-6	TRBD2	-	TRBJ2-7	TGTGCCAGCAGCTTAGGGCTAGCGGGAGTCCACGAGCAGTACTTC	CASSLGLAGVHEQYF
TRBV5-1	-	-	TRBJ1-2	TGCGCCAGCAGCTTGGATTACCGGGTGATACGATATGGCTACACCTTC	CASSLDYRVIRYGYTF
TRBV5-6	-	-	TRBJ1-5	TGTGCCAGCAGCTTCCAGGGGAGCAATCAGCCCCAGCATTTT	CASSFQGSNQPQHF
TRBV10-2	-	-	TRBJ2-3	TGCGCCAGCGGGGAACAGGGTCCGATCACAGATACGCAGTATTTT	CASGEQGPITDTQYF
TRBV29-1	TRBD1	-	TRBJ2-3	TGCAGCGTTGAGCCCTCCGGACAGGGCACAGATACGCAGTATTTT	CSVEPSGQGTDTQYF
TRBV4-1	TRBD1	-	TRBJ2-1	TGCGCCAGCAGCCAAACGACAGGGCTGGGAAATGAGCAGTTCTTC	CASSQTTGLGNEQFF
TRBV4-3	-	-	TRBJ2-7	TGCGCCAGCAGCCAAGACTCAAGGACGCAGAGGGGCGAGCAGTACTTC	CASSQDSRTQRGEQYF
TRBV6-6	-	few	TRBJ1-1	TGTGCCAGCAGTTACGAACGGGCCGGCCGGACTTTCTTT	CASSYERAGRTFF
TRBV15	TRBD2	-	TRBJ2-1	TGTGCCACCAGACTAGCGGACTCCTACAATGAGCAGTTCTTC	CATRLADSYNEQFF
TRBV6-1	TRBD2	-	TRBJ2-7	TGTGCCAGCAGTGAAGGTTGGGCTAGCGGTGCGACCTCCTACGAGCAGTACTTC	CASSEGWASGATSYEQYF
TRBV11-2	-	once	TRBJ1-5	TGTGCCAGCAGCACCGGGACGATTAGTCAGCCCCAGCATTTT	CASSTGTISQPQHF
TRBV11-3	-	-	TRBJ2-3	TGTGCCAGCAGCCGGACAGCAGATACGCAGTATTTT	CASSRTADTQYF
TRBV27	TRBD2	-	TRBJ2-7	TGTGCCAGCAGTTTGTCAATAGCGGGAGTCAACTCCTACGAGCAGTACTTC	CASSLSIAGVNSYEQYF
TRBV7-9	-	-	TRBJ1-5	TGTGCCAGCAGCTTGGGTACCAATCAGCCCCAGCATTTT	CASSLGTNQPQHF
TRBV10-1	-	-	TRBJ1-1	TGCGCCAGCAGTGAGGACAGCCTCTCCACTGAAGCTTTCTTT	CASSEDSLSTEAFF
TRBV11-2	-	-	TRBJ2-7	TGTGCCAGCAGCTTAAGCGCCGACTACGAGCAGTACTTC	CASSLSADYEQYF
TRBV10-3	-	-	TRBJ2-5	TGTGCCATCAGTGATACAGGGGGGGTATCGTTCTCAGAGACCCAGTACTTC	CAISDTGGVSFSETQYF
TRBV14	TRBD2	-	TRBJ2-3	TGTGCCAGCAGCCTGGGACTAGCGGGAACAGATACGCAGTATTTT	CASSLGLAGTDTQYF
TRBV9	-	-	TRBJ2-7	TGTGCCAGCAGCCCAAAAACAGGGCATAGCTCCTACGAGCAGTACTTC	CASSPKTGHSSYEQYF
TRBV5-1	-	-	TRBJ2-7	TGCGCCAGCAGCTTTTGGGGAGGCTCGGACCCCTACGAGCAGTACTTC	CASSFWGGSDPYEQYF
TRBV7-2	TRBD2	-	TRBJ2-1	TGTGCCAGCAGTATGGGACTAGCGGGAGGCAATGAGCAGTTCTTC	CASSMGLAGGNEQFF
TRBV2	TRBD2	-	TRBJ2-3	TGTGCCAGCAGTGGAGCGGGGGAGGGCACAGATACGCAGTATTTT	CASSGAGEGTDTQYF
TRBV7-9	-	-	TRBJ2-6	TGTGCCAGCAGCTCCTCCAACTCGGGGGCCAACGTCCTGACTTTC	CASSSSNSGANVLTF
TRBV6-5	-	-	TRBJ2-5	TGTGCCAGCAGTTACTCCCTAGGGCCTCAGGAGACCCAGTACTTC	CASSYSLGPQETQYF
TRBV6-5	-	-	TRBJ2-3	TGTGCCAGCAGTTACTCGACCTCTGGTACGCAGTATTTT	CASSYSTSGTQYF